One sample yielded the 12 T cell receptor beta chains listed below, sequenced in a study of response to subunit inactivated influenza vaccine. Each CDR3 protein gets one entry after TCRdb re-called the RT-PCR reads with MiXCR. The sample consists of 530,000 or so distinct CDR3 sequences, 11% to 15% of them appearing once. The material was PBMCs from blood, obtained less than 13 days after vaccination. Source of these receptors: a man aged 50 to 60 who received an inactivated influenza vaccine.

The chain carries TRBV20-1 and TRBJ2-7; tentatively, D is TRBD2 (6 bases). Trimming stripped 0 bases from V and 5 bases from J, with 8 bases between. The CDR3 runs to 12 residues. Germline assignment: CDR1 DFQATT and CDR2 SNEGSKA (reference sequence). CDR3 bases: TGCAGTGCTAGAGATGGGGAGGACGAGCAGTACTTC. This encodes CSARDGEDEQYF.

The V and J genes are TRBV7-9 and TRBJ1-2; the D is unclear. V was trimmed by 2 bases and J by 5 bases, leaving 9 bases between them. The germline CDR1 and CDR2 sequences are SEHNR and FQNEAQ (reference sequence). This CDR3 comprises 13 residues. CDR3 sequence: CASSLTTAYGYTF. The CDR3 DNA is TGTGCCAGCAGCTTAACGACGGCTTATGGCTACACCTTC.

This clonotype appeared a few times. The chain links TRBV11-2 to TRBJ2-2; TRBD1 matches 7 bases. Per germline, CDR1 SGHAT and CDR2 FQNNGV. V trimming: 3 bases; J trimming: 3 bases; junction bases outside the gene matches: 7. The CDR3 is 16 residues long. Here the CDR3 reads CASSFLWQGDTGELFF. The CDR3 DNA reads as TGTGCCAGCAGCTTCCTCTGGCAGGGGGACACCGGGGAGCTGTTTTTT.

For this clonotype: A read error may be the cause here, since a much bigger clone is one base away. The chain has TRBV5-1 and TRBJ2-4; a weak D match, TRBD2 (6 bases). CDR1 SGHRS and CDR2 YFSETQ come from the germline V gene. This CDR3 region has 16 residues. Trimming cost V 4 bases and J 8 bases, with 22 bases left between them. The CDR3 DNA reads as TGCGCCAGCAGCCTTCTGGGAGGTTGCGGGGAGGACATTCAGTACTTC. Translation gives CASSLLGGCGEDIQYF.

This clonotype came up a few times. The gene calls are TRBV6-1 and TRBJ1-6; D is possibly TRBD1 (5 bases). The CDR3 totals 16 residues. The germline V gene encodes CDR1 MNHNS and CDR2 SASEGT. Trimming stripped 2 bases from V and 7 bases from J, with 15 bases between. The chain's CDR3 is CASSERKGTNNSPLHF. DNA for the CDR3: TGTGCCAGCAGTGAAAGGAAAGGGACCAACAATTCACCCCTCCACTTT.

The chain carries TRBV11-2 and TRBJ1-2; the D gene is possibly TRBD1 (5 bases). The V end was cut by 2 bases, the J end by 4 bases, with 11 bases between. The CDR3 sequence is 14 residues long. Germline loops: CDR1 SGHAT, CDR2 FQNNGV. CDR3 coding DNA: TGTGCCAGCAGCTTATCCCGACAGATCTATGGCTACACCTTC. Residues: CASSLSRQIYGYTF.

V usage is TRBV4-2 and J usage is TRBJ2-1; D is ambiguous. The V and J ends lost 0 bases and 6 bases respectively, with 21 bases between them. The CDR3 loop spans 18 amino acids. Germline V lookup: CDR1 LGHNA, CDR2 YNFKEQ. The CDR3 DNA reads TGTGCCAGCAGCCAAGAAACGGGCCGGTCCCTTATCTCCAATGAGCAGTTCTTC. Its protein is CASSQETGRSLISNEQFF.

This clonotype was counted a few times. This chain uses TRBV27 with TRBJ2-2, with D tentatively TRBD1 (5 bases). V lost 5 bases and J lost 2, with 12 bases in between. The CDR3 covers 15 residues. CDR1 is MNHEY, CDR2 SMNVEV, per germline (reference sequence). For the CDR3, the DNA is TGTGCCAGCAGTCAAACCCAGGGAAACACCGGGGAGCTGTTTTTT. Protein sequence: CASSQTQGNTGELFF.

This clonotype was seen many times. CDR3 DNA sequence: TGCAGTGCTCCGCAGGGGTTCAGGACCGGGGAGCTGTTTTTT. Residues: CSAPQGFRTGELFF. The chain is built from TRBV20-1 and TRBJ2-2, with D maybe TRBD1 (6 bases). The germline V gene encodes CDR1 DFQATT and CDR2 SNEGSKA (reference sequence). The CDR3 is made up of 14 amino acids. V dropped 5 bases and J dropped 5 bases, with 15 bases sitting between them.

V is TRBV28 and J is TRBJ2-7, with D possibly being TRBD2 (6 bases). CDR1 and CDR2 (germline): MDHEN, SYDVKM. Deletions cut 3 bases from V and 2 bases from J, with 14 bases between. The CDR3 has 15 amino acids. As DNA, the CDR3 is TGTGCCAGCAGTTTCGATGGCGGGGTTACCTACGAGCAGTACTTC. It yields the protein CASSFDGGVTYEQYF.

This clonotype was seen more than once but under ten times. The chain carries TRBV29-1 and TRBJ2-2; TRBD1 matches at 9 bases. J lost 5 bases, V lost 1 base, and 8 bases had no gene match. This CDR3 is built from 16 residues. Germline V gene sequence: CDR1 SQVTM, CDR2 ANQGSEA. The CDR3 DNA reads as TGCAGCGTTGAAGTAAGGGGACAGGGTAATACCGGGGAGCTGTTTTTT. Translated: CSVEVRGQGNTGELFF.

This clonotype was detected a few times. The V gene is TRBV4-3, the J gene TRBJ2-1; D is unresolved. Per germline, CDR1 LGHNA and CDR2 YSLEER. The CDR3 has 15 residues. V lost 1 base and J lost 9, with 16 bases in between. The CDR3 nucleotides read TGCGCCAGCAGCCAAGGGGTGACTCGAGGTCTTGAGCAGTTCTTC. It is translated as CASSQGVTRGLEQFF.